Each of the 27 T cell receptor beta chains below was sequenced from the same sample in a study of blood T cell repertoires in COVID-19. Only in-frame clones appear in the TCRdb table, and some are missing; sequencing was by immunoSEQ multiplex PCR. In the table there are about 150,000 clones, roughly four fifths of which are singletons. Sequenced input: peripheral blood. All receptors come from a human donor with acute or convalescent COVID-19. The donor label of this sample is uncertain.

The genes are TRBV18 and TRBJ1-1; 8 bases align to TRBD1. Per germline, CDR1 KGHSH and CDR2 LQKENI. This CDR3 contains 15 residues. With V trimmed by 6 bases and J by 1 base, 7 bases remained unmatched. CDR3 bases: TGTGCCAGCTCCGGGCAGGGGGCGGAGAACACTGAAGCTTTCTTT. It codes for CASSGQGAENTEAFF.

This chain links TRBV6-2 or TRBV6-3 with TRBJ1-4; 10 bases match TRBD1. Germline V gene data show CDR1 as MNHEY and CDR2 as SVGEGT. The CDR3 contains 14 residues. The J segment lost 7 bases and the V segment lost 6 bases, leaving 5 bases of the junction unmatched. This CDR3 is CASSRGQGIEKLFF. The CDR3 DNA follows: TGTGCCAGCAGCCGGGGACAGGGGATTGAAAAACTGTTTTTT.

About this clone: At one of its ends the junction is not consistent with the germline gene, which may arise from a read error. Other DNA sequences of this sample code for an identical CDR3. V gene TRBV2 combines with J gene TRBJ2-7; 13 nucleotides agree with TRBD2. Germline assignment: CDR1 SNHLY and CDR2 FYNNEI. There are 16 residues in the CDR3. The CDR3 spells CASGRELAGGHLEQYF. The CDR3 DNA is TGTGCCAGCGGCCGTGAACTAGCGGGGGGGCACCTCGAGCAGTATTTC.

The chain employs TRBV5-1 and TRBJ2-2, with D unclear. This CDR3 region has 13 residues. V lost 7 bases, J lost 6 bases, and 13 bases lay in between. Germline V lookup: CDR1 SGHRS, CDR2 YFSETQ. CDR3 amino acids: CASHQVGSGELFF. In nucleotides, the CDR3 is TGCGCCAGCCACCAGGTGGGCTCCGGGGAGCTGTTTTTT.

The V and J genes are TRBV7-2 and TRBJ1-6; 8 positions match TRBD1. Looked up from germline, CDR1 is SGHTA and CDR2 is FQGNSA. The CDR3 consists of 16 residues. V shed 4 bases, J shed 7 bases, and the junction held 9 bases outside the gene matches. The DNA of the CDR3 is TGTGCCAGCAGCTCCCTCGGGACAGGAATCAATTCACCCCTCCACTTT. Protein product: CASSSLGTGINSPLHF.

The gene calls are TRBV5-1 and TRBJ1-1; TRBD1 agrees at 7 bases. Trimming at V came to 1 base and at J to 5 bases, leaving 5 bases not matched to a gene. Germline V CDR1 and CDR2: SGHRS, YFSETQ. The CDR3 loop spans 14 amino acids. DNA of the CDR3: TGCGCCAGCAGCTTGCAGGGGGATCGAACTGAAGCTTTCTTT. It encodes CASSLQGDRTEAFF.

The V call is TRBV6-1, the J call TRBJ1-3, with D possibly TRBD1 on 6 matching bases. Germline V gene sequence: CDR1 MNHNS, CDR2 SASEGT. The CDR3 length is 15 residues. V was pared by 3 bases and J by 4 bases, with 13 bases between. The CDR3 sequence: CASSDGGAGGNTIYF. The CDR3 region has the DNA TGTGCCAGCAGTGATGGGGGGGCCGGAGGAAACACCATATATTTT.

This clone has a single count. This rearrangement joins TRBV7-2 to TRBJ2-1; 9 bases align to TRBD1. CDR1 and CDR2 from the germline V gene are SGHTA and FQGNSA. This CDR3 has 15 residues. J gave up 8 bases and V 3 bases, and 8 bases lay outside the gene matches. The CDR3 bases are TGTGCCAGCAGCTTGAAGGGACAGGGAGGCCATGAGCAGTTCTTC. It yields the protein CASSLKGQGGHEQFF.

The genes are TRBV19 and TRBJ2-1; 8 nucleotides match TRBD2. Germline CDR1 reads LNHDA; CDR2 reads SQIVND (reference sequence). With 2 bases clipped from V and 7 bases from J, the junction kept 7 bases outside the gene matches. This CDR3 has 15 amino acids. In DNA, the CDR3 is TGTGCCAGTAGTATAACGGGGGGGCCTCGGAATGAGCAGTTCTTC. Protein sequence: CASSITGGPRNEQFF.

This sequence joins TRBV6-5 and TRBJ1-1; a possible D gene is TRBD1 (5 bases). CDR1 is MNHEY, CDR2 SVGAGI, per germline. The germline V and J ends were trimmed by 0 bases and 5 bases, with 7 bases remaining between them. This CDR3 is 13 amino acids long. CDR3 bases: TGTGCCAGCAGTTACTCGGGGGGTACTGAAGCTTTCTTT. Translating gives CASSYSGGTEAFF.

The chain joins TRBV6-2 or TRBV6-3 to TRBJ2-1; possibly TRBD2 for D (7 bases). CDR3 length: 15 residues. CDR1 is MNHEY, CDR2 SVGEGT, per germline. V was cut by 5 bases and J by 4 bases, with 15 bases left in between. The CDR3: CASSHGGAWYNEQFF. The CDR3 region has the DNA TGTGCCAGCAGTCATGGGGGGGCGTGGTACAATGAGCAGTTCTTC.

The CDR3 DNA is TGTGCCAGCAGCTTAGACCAGGGTACTGAGCAGTTCTTC. Translation: CASSLDQGTEQFF. This chain links TRBV7-9 with TRBJ2-1, with a tentative D call TRBD1 (5 bases). The germline gives CDR1 SEHNR, CDR2 FQNEAQ (reference sequence). CDR3 size: 13 residues. V gave up 1 base and J gave up 9 bases, with 10 bases separating them.

The rearrangement uses TRBV7-3 and TRBJ1-2, with 8 bases that match TRBD1. The CDR3 length is 13 residues. CDR1 is SGHTA, CDR2 FQGTGA, per germline. J was trimmed by 4 bases and V by 4 bases; bases with no gene match: 2. The CDR3: CASSSDRGYGYTF. DNA for the CDR3: TGTGCCAGCAGCTCCGACAGGGGCTATGGCTACACCTTC.

The rearrangement joins TRBV7-2 to TRBJ2-7, with 9 bases matching TRBD2. The germline V gene encodes CDR1 SGHTA and CDR2 FQGNSA. V dropped 6 bases and J dropped 3; count of bases not matched to a gene: 12. The CDR3 consists of 16 residues. CDR3 amino acids: CASSPQASGAFYEQYF. The DNA for the CDR3 is TGTGCCAGCAGTCCCCAGGCTAGCGGGGCATTCTACGAGCAGTACTTC. Full variable domain (rest looked up from reference TRBV7-2 and TRBJ2-7): GAGVSQSPSNKVTEKGKDVELRCDPISGHTALYWYRQSLGQGLEFLIYFQGNSAPDKSGLPSDRFSAERTGGSVSTLTIQRTQQEDSAVYLCASSPQASGAFYEQYFGPGTRLTVT.

The rearrangement links TRBV5-1 to TRBJ2-7; 7 nucleotides match TRBD2. There are 17 residues in the CDR3. The V gene's germline CDR1 is SGHRS and CDR2 YFSETQ. V trimming: 3 bases; J trimming: 4 bases; junction bases outside the gene matches: 16. The CDR3 nucleotides read TGCGCCAGCAGCTCCTCCTACCGACCGGGGGGATCGTACGAGCAGTACTTC. As protein: CASSSSYRPGGSYEQYF.

This rearrangement joins TRBV5-1 to TRBJ2-7; 7 bases map to TRBD1. From germline, CDR1 is SGHRS and CDR2 YFSETQ. There are 15 residues in the CDR3. Trimming at V came to 0 bases and at J to 2 bases, leaving 5 bases not matched to a gene. This CDR3 is CASSLGQGVPYEQYF. CDR3 bases: TGCGCCAGCAGCTTGGGGCAGGGGGTCCCCTACGAGCAGTACTTC.

This clone occurred a few times. J is TRBJ1-6 and V is TRBV6-2 or TRBV6-3, with 8 bases identical to TRBD1. Germline V gene data show CDR1 as MNHEY and CDR2 as SVGEGT. With V trimmed by 6 bases and J by 8 bases, 12 bases remained unmatched. The CDR3 consists of 16 residues. CDR3 sequence: CASSPIRTGIDSPLHF. The CDR3 DNA follows: TGTGCCAGCAGCCCGATACGGACAGGGATAGATTCACCCCTCCACTTT.

The J gene is TRBJ2-3, the V gene TRBV30, with a possible D match to TRBD1 (5 bases). The V gene lost 7 bases and the J gene lost 3 bases, with 11 bases spanning the gap. Germline lookup yields CDR1 GTSNPN and CDR2 SVGIG (reference sequence). CDR3 length: 12 residues. The CDR3 reads CAFKGRTDTQYF. The CDR3, as DNA: TGTGCCTTTAAGGGGCGGACAGATACGCAGTATTTT.

This clone was seen a single time. CDR3 residues: CASSQQLSEQFF. The CDR3, as DNA: TGTGCCAGCAGCCAACAACTCTCCGAGCAGTTCTTC. The rearrangement joins TRBV14 to TRBJ2-1, with no clear D. The CDR3 spans 12 residues. CDR1 SGHDN and CDR2 FVKESK come from the germline V gene. The germline V and J ends were trimmed by 2 bases and 10 bases, with 9 bases remaining between them.

The chain links TRBV7-8 to TRBJ1-2; TRBD1 matches 10 bases. Germline V gene data show CDR1 as SGHVS and CDR2 as FQNEAQ. This CDR3 contains 15 residues. J gave up 7 bases and V 5 bases, and 10 bases lay outside the gene matches. The CDR3, as DNA: TGTGCCAGCAGCAAGCTGGACAGGGGGATCGGTGGCTACACCTTC. Its protein product is CASSKLDRGIGGYTF.

The genes are TRBV7-9 and TRBJ1-2, with a weak D call TRBD1 (5 bases). The V end was cut by 4 bases, the J end by 3 bases, with 9 bases between. The CDR3 runs to 13 residues. Germline-derived CDR1 and CDR2 are SEHNR and FQNEAQ (reference sequence). CDR3 nucleotides: TGTGCCAGCAGCTACAGCAGGGACTATGGCTACACCTTC. Its protein product is CASSYSRDYGYTF. Complete variable domain (other parts from reference TRBV7-9 and TRBJ1-2): DTGVSQNPRHKITKRGQNVTFRCDPISEHNRLYWYRQTLGQGPEFLTYFQNEAQLEKSRLLSDRFSAERPKGSFSTLEIQRTEQGDSAMYLCASSYSRDYGYTFGSGTRLTVV.

The chain carries TRBV6-1 and TRBJ2-1; 7 bases align to TRBD2. This CDR3 is built from 17 residues. Germline-derived CDR1 and CDR2 are MNHNS and SASEGT. V lost 3 bases to trimming and J lost 4 bases; unmatched junction nucleotides: 12. This CDR3 is CASSDYPTGGIYNEQFF. DNA for the CDR3: TGTGCCAGCAGTGATTATCCAACGGGAGGAATTTACAATGAGCAGTTCTTC.

The chain couples TRBV2 to TRBJ1-6; 7 bases line up with TRBD1. The ends lost 6 bases at V and 7 bases at J; junction bases unmatched: 12. The CDR3 runs 16 residues. Per the germline V gene, CDR1 is SNHLY and CDR2 is FYNNEI. For the CDR3, the DNA is TGTGCCAGCAGCGAGAGCAGGGGGACCCTAAATTCACCCCTCCACTTT. Its protein product is CASSESRGTLNSPLHF.

V is TRBV3-1 (or the pseudogene TRBV3-2) and J is TRBJ2-7, with D unclear. The CDR3 has 18 amino acids. The ends were cut back, 0 bases at V and 4 bases at J, with 22 bases in the middle. Germline V CDR1 and CDR2: LGHDT, YNNKEL (reference sequence). The CDR3 DNA reads as TGTGCCAGCAGCCAAGAGCCCGTCGGCCGGAGAGTGGGTTACGAGCAGTACTTC. Translation: CASSQEPVGRRVGYEQYF.

This chain joins TRBV5-1 and TRBJ1-2; 7 nucleotides align to TRBD1. Germline V gives CDR1 SGHRS, CDR2 YFSETQ. After removal of 4 bases from V and 6 bases from J, the junction contained 9 bases not matched to a gene. The CDR3 has 14 amino acids. CDR3 sequence (DNA): TGCGCCAGCAGCACGACAGGGAGAGGGGATGGCTACACCTTC. It translates to CASSTTGRGDGYTF.

The chain employs TRBV6-5 and TRBJ2-7, with D possibly TRBD1 on 6 matching bases. The CDR3 consists of 14 residues. Germline assignment: CDR1 MNHEY and CDR2 SVGAGI. Trimming shortened V by 6 bases and J by 0 bases, and 12 bases separated the two germline ends. In DNA, the CDR3 is TGTGCCAGCAGCTCCCAGGGGCTCTCCTACGAGCAGTACTTC. This encodes CASSSQGLSYEQYF.

The chain employs TRBV18 and TRBJ1-1; 7 bases match TRBD1. The CDR3 has 14 residues. CDR1 KGHSH and CDR2 LQKENI come from the germline V gene. The V segment lost 3 bases and the J segment 8 bases; nucleotides outside the gene matches: 9. The CDR3 DNA reads as TGTGCCAGCTCACCCTCTATCCGACAGGGCGAAGCTTTCTTT. Translated: CASSPSIRQGEAFF.